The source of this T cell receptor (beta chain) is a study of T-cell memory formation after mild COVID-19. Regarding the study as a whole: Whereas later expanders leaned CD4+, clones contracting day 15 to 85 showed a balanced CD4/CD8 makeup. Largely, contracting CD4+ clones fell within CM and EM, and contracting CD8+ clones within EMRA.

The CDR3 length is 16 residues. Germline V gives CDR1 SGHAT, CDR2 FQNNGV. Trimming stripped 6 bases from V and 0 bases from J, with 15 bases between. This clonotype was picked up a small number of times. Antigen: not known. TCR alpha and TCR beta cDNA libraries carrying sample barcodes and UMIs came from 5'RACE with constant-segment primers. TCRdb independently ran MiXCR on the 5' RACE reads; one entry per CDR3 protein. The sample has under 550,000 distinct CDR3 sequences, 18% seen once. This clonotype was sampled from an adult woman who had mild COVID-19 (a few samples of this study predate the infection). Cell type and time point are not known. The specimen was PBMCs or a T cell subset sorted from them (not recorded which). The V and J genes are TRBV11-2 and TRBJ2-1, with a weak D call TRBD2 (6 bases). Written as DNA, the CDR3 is TGTGCCAGCAGACTCTCGGCGGGGAGCTCCTACAATGAGCAGTTCTTC. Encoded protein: CASRLSAGSSYNEQFF.